These 13 T cell receptor beta chains share one sample of origin, sequenced in a study of T and B cells in COVID-19 patients. Multiplex PCR with BIOMED2 TRB-A/B primer pools amplified TRB rearrangements. TCRdb reanalysed the multiplex PCR reads using MiXCR and keeps one entry per CDR3 protein. The sample shows more than 12,000 distinct CDR3 sequences, around 30% of them seen only once. Each TRB amplification used about 230-550 ng of genomic DNA from blood. Sequencing was done on a sample of blood. The receptor set was obtained from a human donor who had recovered from COVID-19.

This clonotype has only a few counts. The CDR3 DNA is TGTGCCAGCAGCTTGGGGGGGGCGAATGAAAAACTGTTTTTT. Protein: CASSLGGANEKLFF. This rearrangement joins TRBV5-4 to TRBJ1-4; D perhaps matches TRBD1 (6 bases). Germline values: CDR1 SGHNT, CDR2 YYREEE (reference sequence). V lost 0 bases to trimming and J lost 5 bases, with 8 bases between them. The CDR3 has 14 amino acids. Full variable domain (rest looked up from reference TRBV5-4 and TRBJ1-4): ETGVTQSPTHLIKTRGQQVTLRCSSQSGHNTVSWYQQALGQGPQFIFQYYREEENGRGNFPPRFSGLQFPNYSSELNVNALELDDSALYLCASSLGGANEKLFFGSGTQLSVL.

The chain couples TRBV20-1 to TRBJ2-1; perhaps TRBD2 as D (7 bases). This CDR3 has 14 residues. Germline-derived CDR1 and CDR2 are DFQATT and SNEGSKA (reference sequence). V was trimmed by 5 bases and J by 4 bases, leaving 15 bases between them. CDR3 DNA sequence: TGCAGTGCTGTGGGGGGGGGGCTTTACAATGAGCAGTTCTTC. Amino acid sequence: CSAVGGGLYNEQFF.

The sample holds a few counts of this clonotype. The chain is built from TRBV10-3 and TRBJ2-7; unclear D gene. Per the germline V gene, CDR1 is ENHRY and CDR2 is SYGVKD. This CDR3 is 11 amino acids long. V was trimmed by 2 bases and J by 6 bases, leaving 5 bases between them. The CDR3 loop reads CAISEHTEQYF. The CDR3 DNA reads TGTGCCATCAGTGAGCACACCGAGCAGTACTTC.

This chain uses TRBV30 with TRBJ1-1; no reliable D call. CDR1 and CDR2 from the germline V gene are GTSNPN and SVGIG (reference sequence). The CDR3 is made up of 15 amino acids. V gave up 3 bases and J gave up 0 bases, with 14 bases separating them. The DNA of the CDR3 is TGTGCCTGGAGGAGGTGGGTTGCGATGAACACTGAAGCTTTCTTT. Protein: CAWRRWVAMNTEAFF.

CDR3 protein: CASSFATGGNEQFF. The CDR3 DNA is TGTGCCAGCAGCTTCGCGACAGGGGGAAATGAGCAGTTCTTC. The chain couples TRBV12-3 or TRBV12-4 to TRBJ2-1; 9 nucleotides agree with TRBD1. The junction had 7 bases not matched to a gene; V was cut back by 6 bases and J by 7 bases. The CDR3 is 14 residues long.

The sample holds a few counts of this clonotype. CDR3 amino acids: CAISEGDTDNEQFF. The CDR3 DNA follows: TGTGCCATCAGTGAAGGGGACACCGACAATGAGCAGTTCTTC. The chain has TRBV10-3 and TRBJ2-1, with a weak D call TRBD1 (6 bases). V lost 3 bases, J lost 5 bases, and 11 bases lay in between. The germline V gene encodes CDR1 ENHRY and CDR2 SYGVKD. This CDR3 has 14 residues.

A few counts support this clonotype. The V call is TRBV20-1, the J call TRBJ2-1; no clear D. The CDR3 consists of 14 residues. Trimming took 4 bases from V and 5 from J, leaving 15 bases between them. Germline-derived CDR1 and CDR2 are DFQATT and SNEGSKA (reference sequence). The CDR3 region is CSAKSARANNEQFF. DNA of the CDR3: TGCAGTGCTAAATCAGCTAGGGCGAACAATGAGCAGTTCTTC.

This clonotype is medium-sized (0.01 to 0.1%) by share. The rearrangement links TRBV18 to TRBJ1-4, with TRBD1 as a possible D gene (6 bases). Germline assignment: CDR1 KGHSH and CDR2 LQKENI. The length of the CDR3 is 14 residues. With 3 bases removed from V and 7 bases from J, the gap between germline ends came to 12 bases. The CDR3 spells CASSPTGIGEKLFF. The DNA of the CDR3 is TGTGCCAGCTCACCCACAGGGATTGGTGAAAAACTGTTTTTT.

The chain has TRBV28 and TRBJ2-1, with D possibly matching TRBD1 (6 bases). This CDR3 contains 13 residues. Germline-derived CDR1 and CDR2 are MDHEN and SYDVKM. Trimming left V 6 bases short and J 12 bases short, with 18 bases between. In DNA form, the CDR3 reads TGTGCCAGCAGGCAATGGGGGCAGGGTCGGCAGTTCTTC. Its translation is CASRQWGQGRQFF.

The rearrangement links TRBV11-3 to TRBJ1-2; D gene uncertain. Trimming left V 1 base short and J 2 bases short, with 8 bases between. The CDR3 covers 14 residues. The germline gives CDR1 SGHNT, CDR2 YENEEA. The CDR3 is CASSLAHGNYGYTF. The CDR3 nucleotides read TGTGCCAGCAGCTTAGCGCACGGAAACTATGGCTACACCTTC.

This clonotype was detected many times. V and J are TRBV18 and TRBJ2-7; possibly TRBD1 for D (5 bases). There are 14 residues in the CDR3. Germline V CDR1 and CDR2: KGHSH, LQKENI. Trimming removed 6 bases at V and 7 bases at J, with 19 bases between. DNA of the CDR3: TGTGCCAGCTCCCCAGGTCAGGGCCTGTGGGAGCAGTACTTC. Translation gives CASSPGQGLWEQYF.

This clonotype counts as medium-sized. The chain uses TRBV18 and TRBJ2-3, with 9 bases that match TRBD2. The V and J ends lost 2 bases and 5 bases, in that order; junction bases with no gene match: 11. Germline loops: CDR1 KGHSH, CDR2 LQKENI. The CDR3 is 17 amino acids. CDR3 protein: CASSPIEAGGQKDTQYF. For the CDR3, the DNA is TGTGCCAGCTCACCAATCGAGGCGGGAGGGCAAAAAGATACGCAGTATTTT.

This clonotype was seen only a few times. The chain recombines TRBV7-9 with TRBJ2-1; no clear D gene. The CDR3 covers 13 residues. Trimming pared 5 bases from V and 7 bases from J, leaving 12 bases between. Germline CDR1 SEHNR, CDR2 FQNEAQ (reference sequence). CDR3 sequence reads: CASSPSSRNEQFF. In DNA form, the CDR3 reads TGTGCCAGCAGCCCCTCCTCCAGGAATGAGCAGTTCTTC.